This entry lists 9 T cell receptor beta chains sequenced from one sample in a study of T cell repertoires in cytomegalovirus infection. TCRdb called the reads again in MiXCR, with one record for every CDR3 protein. Among 20,000 to 25,000 distinct CDR3 sequences listed, 35% to 45% were seen once. Antigen specificity for these receptors is unknown. The sequencing used CD8+ T cells from cultured PBMCs, collected from culture after CMV antigen stimulation. The receptors were sampled from a human donor in good health (CMV status not recorded). Some clones in this sample may be carry-over from other donors' samples.

The rearrangement joins TRBV7-6 to TRBJ1-1, with D uncertain. Deletions cut 5 bases from V and 3 bases from J, with 7 bases between. The CDR3 has 12 residues. Germline CDR1 SGHVS, CDR2 FNYEAQ. CDR3 bases: TGTGCCAGCAGCCCCCCCCACACTGAAGCTTTCTTT. Protein product: CASSPPHTEAFF. The variable domain in full, with the rest retrieved from reference TRBV7-6 and TRBJ1-1, is GAGVSQSPRYKVTKRGQDVALRCDPISGHVSLYWYRQALGQGPEFLTYFNYEAQQDKSGLPNDRFSAERPEGSISTLTIQRTEQRDSAMYRCASSPPHTEAFFGQGTRLTVV.

V usage is TRBV12-3 or TRBV12-4 and J usage is TRBJ1-1; D is uncertain. The CDR3 has 10 residues. The V end lost 5 bases, the J end lost 5 bases, and 3 bases lay between the germline ends. The DNA of the CDR3 is TGTGCCAGCAGTAATACTGAAGCTTTCTTT. It translates to CASSNTEAFF.

This clonotype was found a few times. The chain recombines TRBV10-3 with TRBJ1-1, with a tentative D call TRBD1 (6 bases). V lost 2 bases and J lost 0, with 10 bases in between. Germline V lookup: CDR1 ENHRY, CDR2 SYGVKD. The CDR3 covers 15 residues. As DNA, the CDR3 is TGTGCCATCAGTGAGCGAGGGGGGATGAACACTGAAGCTTTCTTT. Amino acid sequence: CAISERGGMNTEAFF.

This clonotype showed up many times. The chain links TRBV19 to TRBJ2-7, with 9 bases aligning to TRBD2. The CDR3 is 15 amino acids. Germline lookup yields CDR1 LNHDA and CDR2 SQIVND (reference sequence). The V segment lost 3 bases and the J segment 0 bases; nucleotides outside the gene matches: 3. The CDR3: CASSIGTSLSYEQYF. CDR3 DNA: TGTGCCAGTAGTATTGGGACTAGCCTCTCCTACGAGCAGTACTTC.

The chain uses TRBV4-2 and TRBJ2-7, with TRBD1 as a possible D gene (6 bases). The CDR3 is 15 residues long. Germline V gene sequence: CDR1 LGHNA, CDR2 YNFKEQ. V lost 0 bases and J lost 3, with 12 bases in between. The CDR3 bases are TGTGCCAGCAGCCAAGAGGGGACAAGGAACTACGAGCAGTACTTC. Residues: CASSQEGTRNYEQYF.

This clonotype turned up a few times. This rearrangement joins TRBV5-8 to TRBJ2-6; the match to TRBD1 covers 8 bases. J gave up 2 bases and V 3 bases, and 4 bases lay outside the gene matches. CDR3 size: 16 residues. Germline assignment: CDR1 SGHTS and CDR2 YDEGEE. CDR3 DNA sequence: TGTGCCAGCAGCTGGGAGACAGGGGCTGGGGCCAACGTCCTGACTTTC. Translation: CASSWETGAGANVLTF. Full variable domain (missing parts from reference TRBV5-8 and TRBJ2-6): EAGVTQSPTHLIKTRGQQATLRCSPISGHTSVYWYQQALGLGLQFLLWYDEGEERNRGNFPPRFSGRQFPNYSSELNVNALELEDSALYLCASSWETGAGANVLTFGAGSRLTVL.

Only one count was recorded for this clonotype. V usage is TRBV7-9 and J usage is TRBJ2-2; the D gene is possibly TRBD1 (5 bases). CDR1 SEHNR and CDR2 FQNEAQ come from the germline V gene (reference sequence). V shed 3 bases and J shed 7 bases, with 15 bases lying between them. CDR3 length equals 15 residues. The CDR3 reads CASSFSERGNGELFF. DNA for the CDR3: TGTGCCAGCAGCTTTTCGGAAAGGGGAAACGGGGAGCTGTTTTTT. The complete variable domain, with remaining parts taken from reference TRBV7-9 and TRBJ2-2, reads DTGVSQNPRHKITKRGQNVTFRCDPISEHNRLYWYRQTLGQGPEFLTYFQNEAQLEKSRLLSDRFSAERPKGSFSTLEIQRTEQGDSAMYLCASSFSERGNGELFFGEGSRLTVL.

The rearrangement joins TRBV2 to TRBJ2-7; 9 nucleotides align to TRBD1. CDR3 length: 17 residues. V lost 5 bases, J lost 7 bases, and 18 bases stayed unmatched. Germline V gene sequence: CDR1 SNHLY, CDR2 FYNNEI. In nucleotides, the CDR3 is TGTGCCAGCAGTTCACACCACCGGGACAGGGACATCCGGGAGCAGTACTTC. It codes for CASSSHHRDRDIREQYF.

This chain connects TRBV7-9 to TRBJ1-1; D uncertain. V was pared by 2 bases and J by 0 bases, with 4 bases between. There are 13 residues in the CDR3. Germline V gene sequence: CDR1 SEHNR, CDR2 FQNEAQ (reference sequence). Here the CDR3 reads CASSLPLNTEAFF. The CDR3 region has the DNA TGTGCCAGCAGCTTACCGTTGAACACTGAAGCTTTCTTT.